Sequencing of this T cell receptor beta chain was carried out in a study of blood T cell repertoires in COVID-19. Study details: There were acute and convalescent COVID-19 samples, and they came from the United States, Italy and Spain. From T cells, B-cell-depleted T cells, or PBMCs came the material, which was cDNA or gDNA.

This clone showed up just once. The protocol was immunoSEQ multiplex PCR, while the TCRdb copy is restricted to in-frame clones and leaves out a portion. This sample has 100,000 or so clones, with 70% to 90% found just once. V was clipped by 2 bases and J by 3 bases, with 16 bases between them. CDR1 is MNHEY, CDR2 SVGAGI, per germline. The CDR3 runs 16 residues. The sample consisted of peripheral blood. This chain links TRBV6-5 with TRBJ1-2; no definite D call. The origin of this receptor is a human donor in a cohort sampled during active COVID-19. Here the CDR3 reads CASSYTRGGYDYGYTF. CDR3 nucleotide sequence: TGTGCCAGCAGTTACACTAGAGGAGGGTATGACTATGGCTACACCTTC.